This T cell receptor (beta chain) was sequenced during a study of technical replicates of blood from four donors. Only in-frame clones appear in the TCRdb table, and some are missing; sequencing was by immunoSEQ multiplex PCR. The sample carries 50,000 to 70,000 clones, around 88% recorded once. This clone was recorded a few times. V shed 1 base, J shed 5 bases, and the junction held 7 bases outside the gene matches. The CDR3 loop spans 16 amino acids. Germline CDR1 reads SGHDT; CDR2 reads YYEEEE. The specimen was PBMCs. The chain couples TRBV5-6 to TRBJ2-1; 9 bases line up with TRBD2. The sequence derives from a human donor in good health. Some clones in this sample may be carry-over from other donors' samples. This CDR3 is CASSLTGLARHNEQFF. The CDR3 coding sequence is TGTGCCAGCAGCTTGACAGGACTAGCGCGGCACAATGAGCAGTTCTTC.